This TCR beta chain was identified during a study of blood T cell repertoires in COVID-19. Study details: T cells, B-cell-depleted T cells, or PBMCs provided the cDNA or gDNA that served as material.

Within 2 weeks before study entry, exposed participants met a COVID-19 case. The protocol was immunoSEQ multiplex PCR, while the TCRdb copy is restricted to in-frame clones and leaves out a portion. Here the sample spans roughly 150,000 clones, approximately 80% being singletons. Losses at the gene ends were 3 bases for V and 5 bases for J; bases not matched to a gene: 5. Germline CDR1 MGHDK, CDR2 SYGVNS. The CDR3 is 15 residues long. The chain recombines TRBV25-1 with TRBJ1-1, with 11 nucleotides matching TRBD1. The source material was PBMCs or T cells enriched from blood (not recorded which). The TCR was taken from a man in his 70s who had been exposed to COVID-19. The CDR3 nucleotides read TGTGCCAGCAGTGAGGCCGGGACAGGGGGAACTGAAGCTTTCTTT. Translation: CASSEAGTGGTEAFF.